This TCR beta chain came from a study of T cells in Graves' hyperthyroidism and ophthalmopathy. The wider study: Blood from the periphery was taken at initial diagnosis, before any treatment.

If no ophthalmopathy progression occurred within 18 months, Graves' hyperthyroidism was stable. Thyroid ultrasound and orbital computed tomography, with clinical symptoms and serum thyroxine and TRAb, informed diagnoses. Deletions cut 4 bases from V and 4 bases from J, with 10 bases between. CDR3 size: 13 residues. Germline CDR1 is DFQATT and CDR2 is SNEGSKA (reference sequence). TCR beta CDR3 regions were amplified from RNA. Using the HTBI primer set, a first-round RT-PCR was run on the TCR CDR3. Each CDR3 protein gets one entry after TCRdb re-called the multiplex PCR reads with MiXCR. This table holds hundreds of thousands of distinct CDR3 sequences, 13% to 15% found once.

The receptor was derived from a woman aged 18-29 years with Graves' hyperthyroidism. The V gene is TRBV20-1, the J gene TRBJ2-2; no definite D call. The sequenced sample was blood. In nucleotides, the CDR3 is TGCAGTGCTAAGACTTCGAGCACCGGGGAGCTGTTTTTT. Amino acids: CSAKTSSTGELFF.